Listed below are T cell receptor beta chains from one sample, sequenced in a study of CD8+CD57+ T cells in acquired aplastic anemia. One entry per CDR3 protein, called by TCRdb with MiXCR from the reads. Of more than 150,000 distinct CDR3 sequences listed, 40% to 55% were seen once; the top ten hold 3.2%. Sequenced: sorted CD4+, CD8+, or CD8+CD57+ T cells (not recorded which) from PBMCs. These receptors all come from a human donor with aplastic anemia. Each CDR3 is given with its conserved first and last residue.

len | v_gene | CDR3aa
15 | TRBV7-6 | CASSFVTGGGQPQHF
15 | TRBV5-1 | CASSPTGGDGNTIYF
15 | TRBV2 | CASSLSNWGNYGYTF
19 | TRBV4-2 | CASSRALSSTGVEGNTIYF
18 | TRBV4-1 | CASSQTNMGFSYNSPLHF
13 | TRBV15 | CATSPTGTDTQYF
14 | TRBV10-1 | CASSRSGGYNEQFF
15 | TRBV4-2 | CASSPGTGETDTQYF
14 | TRBV7-3 | CASSAHTGKETQYF
15 | TRBV19 | CASTNYADRDQPQHF
14 | TRBV4-2 | CASSQDISGNTIYF
16 | TRBV7-6 | CASSLGNRGGEYEQYF
17 | TRBV20-1 | CSASRRTGTGSNQPQHF
14 | TRBV10-3 | CAIQQGSNTGELFF
14 | TRBV12-5 | CASGPGRKNEKLFF
15 | TRBV6-1 | CASSSLAGGRNEQFF
14 | TRBV11-2 | CASSLTPSGETQYF
15 | TRBV24-1 | CATSDSGQGTGELFF
15 | TRBV20-1 | CSASATGQVPLEASF
13 | TRBV24-1 | CATTGASYNEQFF
13 | TRBV6-5 | CASSYRLEETQYF
13 | TRBV12-5 | CASGPKQGDEQYF
13 | TRBV29-1 | CSVQRQVNTEAFF